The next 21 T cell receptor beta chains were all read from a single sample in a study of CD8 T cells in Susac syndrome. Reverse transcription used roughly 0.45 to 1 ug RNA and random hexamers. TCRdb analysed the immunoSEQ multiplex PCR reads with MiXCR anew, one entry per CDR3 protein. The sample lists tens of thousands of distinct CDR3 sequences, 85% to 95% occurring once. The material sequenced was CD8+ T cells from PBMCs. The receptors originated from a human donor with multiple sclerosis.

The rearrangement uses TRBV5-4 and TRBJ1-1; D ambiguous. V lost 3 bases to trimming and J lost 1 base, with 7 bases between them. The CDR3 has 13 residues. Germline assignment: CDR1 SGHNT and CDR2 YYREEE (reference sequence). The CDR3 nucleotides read TGTGCCAGCAGCTACCGGACGAACACTGAAGCTTTCTTT. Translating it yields CASSYRTNTEAFF.

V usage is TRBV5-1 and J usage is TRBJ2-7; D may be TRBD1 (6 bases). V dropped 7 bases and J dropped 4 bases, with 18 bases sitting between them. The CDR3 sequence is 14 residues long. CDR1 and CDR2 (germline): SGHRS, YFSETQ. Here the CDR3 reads CASGDPGQPYEQYF. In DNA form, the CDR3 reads TGCGCCAGCGGGGATCCGGGACAACCATACGAGCAGTACTTC.

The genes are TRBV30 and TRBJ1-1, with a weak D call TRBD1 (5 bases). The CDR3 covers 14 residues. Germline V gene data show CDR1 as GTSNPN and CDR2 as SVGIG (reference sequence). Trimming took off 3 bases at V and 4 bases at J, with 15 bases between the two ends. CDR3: CAWSDGHGTTEAFF. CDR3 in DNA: TGTGCCTGGAGCGACGGTCACGGGACCACTGAAGCTTTCTTT. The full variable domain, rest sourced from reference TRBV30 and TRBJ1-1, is SQTIHQWPATLVQPVGSPLSLECTVEGTSNPNLYWYRQAAGRGLQLLFYSVGIGQISSEVPQNLSASRPQDRQFILSSKKLLLSDSGFYLCAWSDGHGTTEAFFGQGTRLTVV.

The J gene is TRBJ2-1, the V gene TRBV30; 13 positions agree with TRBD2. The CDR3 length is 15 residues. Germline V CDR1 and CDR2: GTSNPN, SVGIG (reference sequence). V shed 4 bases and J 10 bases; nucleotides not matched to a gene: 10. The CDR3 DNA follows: TGTGCCTGGACGAGAACTAGCGGGGGGGCCCAGGAGCAGTTCTTC. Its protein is CAWTRTSGGAQEQFF.

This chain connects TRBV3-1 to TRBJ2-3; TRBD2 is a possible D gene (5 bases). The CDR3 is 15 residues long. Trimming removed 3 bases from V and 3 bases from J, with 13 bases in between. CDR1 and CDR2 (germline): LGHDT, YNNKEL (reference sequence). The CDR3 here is CASSHLSVATDTQYF. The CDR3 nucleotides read TGTGCCAGCAGCCACTTATCCGTAGCGACAGATACGCAGTATTTT.

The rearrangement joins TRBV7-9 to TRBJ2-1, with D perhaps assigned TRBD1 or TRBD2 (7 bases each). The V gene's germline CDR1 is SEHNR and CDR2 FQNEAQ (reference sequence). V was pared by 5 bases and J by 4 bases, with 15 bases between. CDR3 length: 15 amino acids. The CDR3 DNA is TGTGCCAGCAGCCCCCCCAGGGGGGGATACAATGAGCAGTTCTTC. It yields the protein CASSPPRGGYNEQFF.

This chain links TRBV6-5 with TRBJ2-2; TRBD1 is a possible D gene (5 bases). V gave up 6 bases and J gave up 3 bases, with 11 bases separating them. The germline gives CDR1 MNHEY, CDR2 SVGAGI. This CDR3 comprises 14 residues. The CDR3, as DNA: TGTGCCAGCAGGGATCAGGGTGACACCGGGGAGCTGTTTTTT. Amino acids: CASRDQGDTGELFF.

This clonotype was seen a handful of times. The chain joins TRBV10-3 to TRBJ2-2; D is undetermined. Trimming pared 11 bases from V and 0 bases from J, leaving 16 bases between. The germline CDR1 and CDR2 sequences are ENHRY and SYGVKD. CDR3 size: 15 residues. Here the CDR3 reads CAVKPRPTNTGELFF. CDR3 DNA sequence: TGTGCCGTCAAACCAAGACCAACGAACACCGGGGAGCTGTTTTTT.

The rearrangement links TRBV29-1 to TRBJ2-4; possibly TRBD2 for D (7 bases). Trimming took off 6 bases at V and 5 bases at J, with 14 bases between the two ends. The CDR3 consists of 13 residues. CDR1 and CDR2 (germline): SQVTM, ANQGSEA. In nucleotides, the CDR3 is TGCAGCGTCCTGGGAGGGGGTGAAAACATTCAGTACTTC. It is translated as CSVLGGGENIQYF.

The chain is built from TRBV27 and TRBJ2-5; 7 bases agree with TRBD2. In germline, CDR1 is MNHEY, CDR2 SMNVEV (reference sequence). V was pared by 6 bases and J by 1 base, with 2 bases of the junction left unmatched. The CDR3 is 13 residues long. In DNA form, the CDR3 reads TGTGCCAGCAGATTAGCGGGCCAAGAGACCCAGTACTTC. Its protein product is CASRLAGQETQYF.

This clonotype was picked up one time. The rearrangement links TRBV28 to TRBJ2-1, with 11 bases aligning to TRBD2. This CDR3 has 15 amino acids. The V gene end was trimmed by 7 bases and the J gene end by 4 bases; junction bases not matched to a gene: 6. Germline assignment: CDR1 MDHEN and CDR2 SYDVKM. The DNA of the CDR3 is TGTGCCAGCAACCCTGGGACTAGCGGATACAATGAGCAGTTCTTC. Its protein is CASNPGTSGYNEQFF. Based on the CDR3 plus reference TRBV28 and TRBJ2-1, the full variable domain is DVKVTQSSRYLVKRTGEKVFLECVQDMDHENMFWYRQDPGLGLRLIYFSYDVKMKEKGDIPEGYSVSREKKERFSLILESASTNQTSMYLCASNPGTSGYNEQFFGPGTRLTVL.

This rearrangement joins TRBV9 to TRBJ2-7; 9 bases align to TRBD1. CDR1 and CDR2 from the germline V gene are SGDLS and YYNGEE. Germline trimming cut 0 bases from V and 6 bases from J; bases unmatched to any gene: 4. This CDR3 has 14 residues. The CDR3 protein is CASSVGGQGGEQYF. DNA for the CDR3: TGTGCCAGCAGCGTAGGGGGACAGGGTGGCGAGCAGTACTTC.

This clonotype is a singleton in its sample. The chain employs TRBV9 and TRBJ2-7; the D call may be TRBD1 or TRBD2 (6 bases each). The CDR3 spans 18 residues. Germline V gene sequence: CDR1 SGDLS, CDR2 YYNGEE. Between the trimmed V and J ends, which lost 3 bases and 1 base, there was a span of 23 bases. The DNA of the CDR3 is TGTGCCAGCAGCGCCTCATTGAGTGGGGGGACACCGTCCTACGAGCAGTACTTC. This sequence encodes CASSASLSGGTPSYEQYF.

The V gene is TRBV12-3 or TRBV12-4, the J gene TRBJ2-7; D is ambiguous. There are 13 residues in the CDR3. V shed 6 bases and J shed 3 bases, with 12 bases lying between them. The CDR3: CASSQEWNYEQYF. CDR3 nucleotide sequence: TGTGCCAGCAGCCAGGAGTGGAACTACGAGCAGTACTTC.

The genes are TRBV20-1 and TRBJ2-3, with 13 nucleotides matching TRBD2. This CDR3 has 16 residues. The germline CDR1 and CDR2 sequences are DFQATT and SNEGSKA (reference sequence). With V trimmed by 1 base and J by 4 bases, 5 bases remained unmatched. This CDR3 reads CSARATGLAGADTQYF. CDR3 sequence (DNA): TGCAGTGCTAGAGCCACCGGACTAGCGGGAGCAGATACGCAGTATTTT.

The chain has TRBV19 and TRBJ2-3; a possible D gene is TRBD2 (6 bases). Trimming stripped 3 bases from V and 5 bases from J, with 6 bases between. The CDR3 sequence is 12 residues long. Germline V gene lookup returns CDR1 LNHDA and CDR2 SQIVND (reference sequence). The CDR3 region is CASSMRGDTQYF. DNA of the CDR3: TGTGCCAGTAGTATGCGGGGAGATACGCAGTATTTT.

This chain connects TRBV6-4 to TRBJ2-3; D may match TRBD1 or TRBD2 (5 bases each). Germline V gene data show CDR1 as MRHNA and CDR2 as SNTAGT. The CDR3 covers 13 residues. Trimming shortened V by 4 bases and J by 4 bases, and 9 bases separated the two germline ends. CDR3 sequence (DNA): TGTGCCAGCAGTGGTGGGGACGCAGATACGCAGTATTTT. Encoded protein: CASSGGDADTQYF.

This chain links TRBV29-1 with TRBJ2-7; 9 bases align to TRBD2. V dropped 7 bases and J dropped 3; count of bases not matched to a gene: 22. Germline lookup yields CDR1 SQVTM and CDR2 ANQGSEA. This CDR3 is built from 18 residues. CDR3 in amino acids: CSDGGKTGRQRGDYEQYF. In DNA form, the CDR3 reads TGCAGCGACGGTGGAAAGACAGGGCGTCAGCGGGGGGACTACGAGCAGTACTTC.

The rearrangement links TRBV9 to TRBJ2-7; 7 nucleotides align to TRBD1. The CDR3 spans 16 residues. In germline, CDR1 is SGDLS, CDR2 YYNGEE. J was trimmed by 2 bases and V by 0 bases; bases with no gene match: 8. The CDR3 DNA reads TGTGCCAGCAGCGTAGGGACCGGGACAGATACCTACGAGCAGTACTTC. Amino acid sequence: CASSVGTGTDTYEQYF.

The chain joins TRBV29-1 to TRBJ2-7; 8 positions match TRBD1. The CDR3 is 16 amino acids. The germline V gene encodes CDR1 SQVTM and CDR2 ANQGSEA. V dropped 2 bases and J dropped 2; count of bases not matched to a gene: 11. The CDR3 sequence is CSVERGATGETYEQYF. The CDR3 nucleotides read TGCAGCGTTGAAAGGGGTGCGACAGGGGAAACCTACGAGCAGTACTTC.

The CDR3 coding sequence is TGTGCCAGCGGCGCTGGTGGAGCTTTCTTT. Residues: CASGAGGAFF. The rearrangement joins TRBV12-3 or TRBV12-4 to TRBJ1-1; D ambiguous. Deletions cut 8 bases from V and 10 bases from J, with 11 bases between. The CDR3 runs to 10 residues.